This is a list of T cell receptor beta chains from one sample in a study of lymphopenia after photon versus proton radiotherapy. Assay used: immunoSEQ multiplex PCR; TCRdb lists only in-frame clones, some missing. The repertoire holds about 25,000 clones, with about 91% as singletons. The sequences come from peripheral blood, collected from a patient treated with photon-based radiotherapy. The source of these receptors is a man aged 45-65 years with gastric cancer. Both conserved end residues are part of each CDR3. Fields, in order: D gene, clone size, V gene, J gene, CDR3 DNA, CDR3 protein. D genes are given only for firm matches. Clone sizes are given selectively: once, few, many, or a class where the clone is expanded.

D: -
size: once
V: TRBV18
J: TRBJ2-3
DNA: TGTGCCAGCTCACCTCTGTCCGCAGATACGCAGTATTTT
CDR3: CASSPLSADTQYF

D: -
size: -
V: TRBV10-2
J: TRBJ2-1
DNA: TGCGCCAGCAGTGAGCCTGGGAATGAGCAGTTCTTC
CDR3: CASSEPGNEQFF

D: -
size: -
V: TRBV5-8
J: TRBJ2-2
DNA: TGTGCCAGCAGCTTGCACCCGAACACCGGGGAGCTGTTTTTT
CDR3: CASSLHPNTGELFF

D: TRBD1
size: -
V: TRBV6-1
J: TRBJ2-2
DNA: TGTGCCAGCAATGTGGACAGGGGGACCGGGGAGCTGTTTTTT
CDR3: CASNVDRGTGELFF

D: TRBD1
size: -
V: TRBV6-1
J: TRBJ2-1
DNA: TGTGCCAGCAGTCCGGGACAGTCGTACAATGAGCAGTTCTTC
CDR3: CASSPGQSYNEQFF

D: -
size: -
V: TRBV30
J: TRBJ1-1
DNA: TGTGCCTGGCAGCAGGAGGACACTGAAGCTTTCTTT
CDR3: CAWQQEDTEAFF

D: TRBD1
size: -
V: TRBV7-8
J: TRBJ1-2
DNA: TGTGCCAGCAGCTTAGGGAGGCGACAGGGGGCAATCGGCTACACCTTC
CDR3: CASSLGRRQGAIGYTF

D: -
size: -
V: TRBV20-1
J: TRBJ2-2
DNA: TGCAGTGTGGCCAGGGCCGGGGAGCTGTTTTTT
CDR3: CSVARAGELFF

D: TRBD1
size: -
V: TRBV7-9
J: TRBJ2-2
DNA: TGTGCCAGCGCGCCGGGACAGGGGGCGACCGGGGAGCTGTTTTTT
CDR3: CASAPGQGATGELFF

D: -
size: -
V: TRBV19
J: TRBJ1-1
DNA: TGTGCCAGTAGTATAGAGAGACAGAACACTGAAGCTTTCTTT
CDR3: CASSIERQNTEAFF

D: -
size: -
V: TRBV6-5
J: TRBJ1-1
DNA: TGTGCCAGCAGAAAAACAGGGACGGCCACTGAAGCTTTCTTT
CDR3: CASRKTGTATEAFF

D: -
size: -
V: TRBV25-1
J: TRBJ1-2
DNA: TGTGCCAGCAGTGAATCAGGGACTGGGGGCTACACCTTC
CDR3: CASSESGTGGYTF

D: TRBD2
size: -
V: TRBV5-1
J: TRBJ2-5
DNA: TGCGCCAGCAGCCCTTCAAGGGGAGCGGGGGTTCGTGGAGAGACCCAGTACTTC
CDR3: CASSPSRGAGVRGETQYF

D: -
size: -
V: TRBV4-1
J: TRBJ2-4
DNA: TGCGCCAGCAGCCAAGAGGGATTACAGTACTTC
CDR3: CASSQEGLQYF

D: -
size: -
V: TRBV9
J: TRBJ1-1
DNA: TGTGCCAGCAGCGTAGGAAGCTTGAACACTGAAGCTTTCTTT
CDR3: CASSVGSLNTEAFF

D: -
size: -
V: TRBV6-4
J: TRBJ1-6
DNA: TGTGCCAGCAGTGACTCGAGGGCAGGGGAGAATTCACCCCTCCACTTT
CDR3: CASSDSRAGENSPLHF

D: -
size: once
V: TRBV5-1
J: TRBJ2-2
DNA: TGCGCCAGCAGCTTACTTTCCACGCTCTCTGCCGGGGAGCTGTTTTTT
CDR3: CASSLLSTLSAGELFF

D: -
size: -
V: TRBV2
J: TRBJ2-5
DNA: TGTGCCAGTAGCGACAGGAAAGAGACCCAGTACTTC
CDR3: CASSDRKETQYF

D: TRBD2
size: -
V: TRBV6-5
J: TRBJ2-1
DNA: TGTGCCAGCAGTTACTCTGGCGGGAGGTCCTACAATGAGCAGTTCTTC
CDR3: CASSYSGGRSYNEQFF

D: -
size: -
V: TRBV18
J: TRBJ1-1
DNA: TGTGCCAGCTTAAAGGATGGAAACACTGAAGCTTTCTTT
CDR3: CASLKDGNTEAFF

D: -
size: once
V: TRBV7-9
J: TRBJ1-1
DNA: TGTGCCAGCAGCTTAGCCCGGGGGCGCAATACTGAAGCTTTCTTT
CDR3: CASSLARGRNTEAFF

D: -
size: -
V: TRBV5-4
J: TRBJ2-7
DNA: TGTGCCAGCAGTTCGGGACCACACCAGAGCAGGTCCTACGAGCAGTACTTC
CDR3: CASSSGPHQSRSYEQYF

D: -
size: -
V: TRBV5-1
J: TRBJ2-5
DNA: TGCGCCAGCAGCTCCCGAAGGGATCAAGAGACCCAGTACTTC
CDR3: CASSSRRDQETQYF

D: -
size: once
V: TRBV27
J: TRBJ2-2
DNA: TGTGCCAGCCAGCCGGGACGGCACACCGGGGAGCTGTTTTTT
CDR3: CASQPGRHTGELFF

D: -
size: once
V: TRBV2
J: TRBJ1-5
DNA: TGTGCCAGCAGGAAAGGTGATAATAGCAATCAGCCCCAGCATTTT
CDR3: CASRKGDNSNQPQHF

D: -
size: -
V: TRBV5-1
J: TRBJ1-2
DNA: TGCGCCAGCAGCTCCTCCGGAGGACTCTATGGCTACACCTTC
CDR3: CASSSSGGLYGYTF

D: -
size: once
V: TRBV4-1
J: TRBJ2-2
DNA: TGCGCCAGCAGCCAAGAATCTGCCAGCGGCACGAACACCGGGGAGCTGTTTTTT
CDR3: CASSQESASGTNTGELFF

D: TRBD1
size: -
V: TRBV6-6
J: TRBJ1-2
DNA: TGTGCCAGCAGTTACGGATCGGGACAGGGCTTATATGGCTACACCTTC
CDR3: CASSYGSGQGLYGYTF

D: TRBD1
size: few
V: TRBV4-1
J: TRBJ1-6
DNA: TGCGCCAGCAGCCAAGGACAGGGGGATTCACCCCTCCACTTT
CDR3: CASSQGQGDSPLHF

D: -
size: -
V: TRBV5-1
J: TRBJ1-3
DNA: TGCGCCAGCAGCTTGCGGGAATCTGGAAACACCATATATTTT
CDR3: CASSLRESGNTIYF

D: -
size: -
V: TRBV5-4
J: TRBJ1-1
DNA: TGTGCCAGCAGGGGCGATCTTTCGAACACTGAAGCTTTCTTT
CDR3: CASRGDLSNTEAFF

D: -
size: once
V: TRBV29-1
J: TRBJ1-1
DNA: TGCAGCGTTGAAACAGACATGAACACTGAAGCTTTCTTT
CDR3: CSVETDMNTEAFF

D: -
size: -
V: TRBV4-1
J: TRBJ2-5
DNA: TGCGCCAGCAGCCAAGAAAGGCAAGAGACCCAGTACTTC
CDR3: CASSQERQETQYF

D: TRBD1
size: -
V: TRBV9
J: TRBJ1-6
DNA: TGTGCCAGCAGCGTAGGGGACAGGGATTCACCCCTCCACTTT
CDR3: CASSVGDRDSPLHF

D: TRBD1
size: -
V: TRBV10-3
J: TRBJ2-3
DNA: TGTGCCATCAGTGGATTTGACAGGGGGCAAGATACGCAGTATTTT
CDR3: CAISGFDRGQDTQYF

D: TRBD1
size: -
V: TRBV18
J: TRBJ2-2
DNA: TGTGCCAGCTCACCGGGGACAGTACTAAACACCGGGGAGCTGTTTTTT
CDR3: CASSPGTVLNTGELFF

D: -
size: -
V: TRBV19
J: TRBJ2-7
DNA: TGTGCCAGTAGTATAGCGCAAGGGAACCACGAGCAGTACTTC
CDR3: CASSIAQGNHEQYF